These 27 T cell receptor beta chains were sequenced from one sample in a study of T cell repertoires in cytomegalovirus infection. TCRdb recomputed calls from the reads with MiXCR, one row per CDR3 protein. The data contain approximately 400,000 distinct CDR3 sequences, about a third of them singletons. Sequenced material: PBMCs. The receptors here all came from a human donor in good health (CMV status not recorded). Some clones in this sample may be carry-over from other donors' samples.

This clonotype was counted between two and nine times. The chain uses TRBV24-1 and TRBJ1-2; D is unresolved. The ends were cut back, 4 bases at V and 6 bases at J, with 11 bases in the middle. The CDR3 is 13 residues long. Germline CDR1 reads KGHDR; CDR2 reads SFDVKD. CDR3 DNA sequence: TGTGCCACCAGTGAACGAGGGTTGGATGGCTACACCTTC. It yields the protein CATSERGLDGYTF.

This clonotype has a count of ten or more. The chain recombines TRBV7-6 with TRBJ1-3; 7 bases are a match to TRBD1. The CDR3 runs to 16 residues. Germline trimming cut 5 bases from V and 4 bases from J; bases unmatched to any gene: 11. Germline assignment: CDR1 SGHVS and CDR2 FNYEAQ. CDR3 DNA: TGTGCCAGCAGCGAAATAAACAGGGGAAACGGAAACACCATATATTTT. Translation gives CASSEINRGNGNTIYF.

As regards this clonotype: This could be a read error, since a much larger clone is one nucleotide away. This chain connects TRBV7-6 to TRBJ2-7, with D perhaps matching TRBD1 (6 bases). In germline, CDR1 is SGHVS, CDR2 FNYEAQ. CDR3 length: 13 amino acids. CDR3 amino acids: CSSSFQGSYEQYF. DNA for the CDR3: TGTTCCAGCAGCTTTCAGGGGAGCTACGAGCAGTACTTC.

J is TRBJ1-4 and V is TRBV6-1; no clear D gene. The V gene lost 4 bases and the J gene lost 4 bases, with 10 bases spanning the gap. Germline V lookup: CDR1 MNHNS, CDR2 SASEGT. The CDR3 is 14 residues long. The chain's CDR3 is CASSAIQVNEKLFF. As DNA, the CDR3 is TGTGCCAGCAGTGCTATCCAGGTTAATGAAAAACTGTTTTTT.

The CDR3 is CASSPPTDSLYEQYF. DNA of the CDR3: TGTGCCAGCAGCCCCCCTACAGACAGCTTATACGAGCAGTACTTC. The chain uses TRBV7-3 and TRBJ2-7, with D maybe TRBD1 (5 bases). Trimming took off 5 bases at V and 4 bases at J, with 18 bases between the two ends. There are 15 residues in the CDR3. Germline CDR1 and CDR2: SGHTA and FQGTGA.

This sequence joins TRBV19 and TRBJ1-1; D is ambiguous. The CDR3 has 12 residues. V lost 5 bases to trimming and J lost 4 bases, with 8 bases between them. CDR1 is LNHDA and CDR2 is SQIVND in the germline V gene (reference sequence). The CDR3 sequence: CASSPRSTEAFF. The CDR3 DNA reads TGTGCCAGTAGTCCGCGGAGCACTGAAGCTTTCTTT.

The chain joins TRBV2 to TRBJ2-1; 8 positions match TRBD2. The germline gives CDR1 SNHLY, CDR2 FYNNEI. This CDR3 has 15 residues. Losses at the gene ends were 7 bases for V and 8 bases for J; bases not matched to a gene: 13. The CDR3 region has the DNA TGTGCCAGCATCGCCGGAACCGGGACTAGATATGAGCAGTTCTTC. This translates into CASIAGTGTRYEQFF.

This chain links TRBV6-8 with TRBJ1-1, with 7 bases aligning to TRBD1. After removal of 10 bases from V and 0 bases from J, the junction contained 14 bases not matched to a gene. The CDR3 length is 16 residues. From germline, CDR1 is MNHGY and CDR2 SAAAGT. The CDR3 region has the DNA TGTGCCATCAGCTCACCCCGGACAGGCGTGAACACTGAAGCTTTCTTT. Its translation is CAISSPRTGVNTEAFF.

This chain connects TRBV4-2 to TRBJ1-3; 7 positions match TRBD1. The germline V gene encodes CDR1 LGHNA and CDR2 YNFKEQ. The CDR3 sequence is 15 residues long. Trimming took 2 bases from V and 4 from J; bases not matched to a gene: 5. The CDR3 region has the DNA TGTGCCAGCAGCCAACCTACAGGGGCGGGAAACACCATATATTTT. This translates into CASSQPTGAGNTIYF.

This clonotype was counted many times. The genes are TRBV7-2 and TRBJ2-3, with TRBD2 identical over 7 bases. This CDR3 spans 18 amino acids. Unmatched junction bases numbered 11, after V lost 2 bases and J lost 0 bases. Germline V gives CDR1 SGHTA, CDR2 FQGNSA. In DNA, the CDR3 is TGTGCCAGCAGCTTATTGGGCCCCAGCGGGATGAGCACAGATACGCAGTATTTT. It codes for CASSLLGPSGMSTDTQYF.

A word on this clonotype: A much more abundant neighbour one base away suggests this may be a read error. Since the CDR3 does not end with the conserved phenylalanine or tryptophan, this likely comes from a read error. V usage is TRBV7-2 and J usage is TRBJ2-7; D is ambiguous. Trimming pared 0 bases from V and 0 bases from J, leaving 15 bases between. The CDR3 contains 17 residues. Germline V lookup: CDR1 SGHTA, CDR2 FQGNSA. CDR3 coding DNA: TGTGCCAGCAGCTTAGCGAATTTTGAGGTAAACTCCTACGAGCAGTACCTC. This encodes CASSLANFEVNSYEQYL.

This sequence joins TRBV7-9 and TRBJ1-1; 7 positions agree with TRBD1. Trimming cost V 5 bases and J 7 bases; bases outside gene matches: 7. CDR3 length: 13 amino acids. Germline CDR1 reads SEHNR; CDR2 reads FQNEAQ (reference sequence). The DNA of the CDR3 is TGTGCCAGCAGCCGCCCGACAGGGCTTGAAGCTTTCTTT. This encodes CASSRPTGLEAFF.

This clonotype was counted ten times or more. The chain couples TRBV7-8 to TRBJ2-3; TRBD2 agrees at 11 bases. The germline CDR1 and CDR2 sequences are SGHVS and FQNEAQ. The V and J ends lost 0 bases and 2 bases, in that order; junction bases with no gene match: 7. The CDR3 is 18 residues long. DNA for the CDR3: TGTGCCAGCAGCTTAGCCCTAGCGGGGGGCCAGTCCACAGATACGCAGTATTTT. It yields the protein CASSLALAGGQSTDTQYF. The whole variable domain, remainder taken from reference TRBV7-8 and TRBJ2-3, is GAGVSQSPRYKVAKRGQDVALRCDPISGHVSLFWYQQALGQGPEFLTYFQNEAQLDKSGLPSDRFFAERPEGSVSTLKIQRTQQEDSAVYLCASSLALAGGQSTDTQYFGPGTRLTVL.

The sample holds a few counts of this clonotype. This rearrangement joins TRBV6-2 or TRBV6-3 to TRBJ1-2, with 7 bases identical to TRBD1. This CDR3 contains 18 residues. Germline lookup yields CDR1 MNHEY and CDR2 SVGEGT. V trimming: 6 bases; J trimming: 0 bases; junction bases outside the gene matches: 16. CDR3 DNA sequence: TGTGCCAGCAGCCTACCCCTTATGCCGGGACAGACTAACTATGGCTACACCTTC. Amino acid sequence: CASSLPLMPGQTNYGYTF.

This clonotype was seen ten or more times. The chain recombines TRBV7-2 with TRBJ2-7, with 8 bases matching TRBD1. The CDR3 extends over 14 amino acids. The V gene end was trimmed by 4 bases and the J gene end by 7 bases; junction bases not matched to a gene: 9. CDR1 and CDR2 (germline): SGHTA, FQGNSA. CDR3 in amino acids: CASSSGGGRGEQYF. The CDR3 DNA reads TGTGCCAGCAGCTCAGGGGGCGGAAGGGGTGAGCAGTACTTC.

The V call is TRBV6-6, the J call TRBJ2-1, with TRBD2 identical over 10 bases. The CDR3 runs 16 residues. Germline CDR1 and CDR2: MNHNY and SVGAGI (reference sequence). The junction had 5 bases not matched to a gene; V was cut back by 5 bases and J by 1 base. CDR3 residues: CASSTNSGGSYNEQFF. As DNA, the CDR3 is TGTGCCAGCAGTACCAATAGCGGGGGGTCCTACAATGAGCAGTTCTTC.

This clonotype occurred many times. CDR3 sequence (DNA): TGTGCCAGCAGATCAGGACAGTTCTCTGGGGCCAACGTCCTGACTTTC. Translated: CASRSGQFSGANVLTF. The V and J genes are TRBV7-2 and TRBJ2-6; the D gene is possibly TRBD1 (6 bases). V was pared by 6 bases and J by 0 bases, with 12 bases between. This CDR3 comprises 16 residues. The germline V gene has CDR1 SGHTA and CDR2 FQGNSA. Using reference TRBV7-2 and TRBJ2-6 for the parts outside the CDR3, the full variable domain is GAGVSQSPSNKVTEKGKDVELRCDPISGHTALYWYRQSLGQGLEFLIYFQGNSAPDKSGLPSDRFSAERTGGSVSTLTIQRTQQEDSAVYLCASRSGQFSGANVLTFGAGSRLTVL.

V is TRBV12-3 or TRBV12-4 and J is TRBJ2-1; 9 nucleotides agree with TRBD2. J lost 4 bases, V lost 2 bases, and 12 bases had no gene match. This CDR3 spans 18 amino acids. As DNA, the CDR3 is TGTGCCAGCAGTTTAAGGGGGAGAGGACTAGCGAAATACAATGAGCAGTTCTTC. Translating it yields CASSLRGRGLAKYNEQFF.

In this sample, this clonotype turned up a few times. The CDR3 is CASSPTGELKAFF. In nucleotides, the CDR3 is TGTGCCAGCAGCCCTACAGGGGAGTTGAAAGCTTTCTTT. This rearrangement joins TRBV11-2 to TRBJ1-1; 7 bases map to TRBD1. CDR1 is SGHAT, CDR2 FQNNGV, per germline. V trimming: 5 bases; J trimming: 9 bases; junction bases outside the gene matches: 9. The CDR3 has 13 residues.

This clonotype was detected only a few times. The chain uses TRBV4-3 and TRBJ2-2, with D unclear. V was shortened by 0 bases and J by 0 bases, with 20 bases between the two germline ends. Germline loops: CDR1 LGHNA, CDR2 YSLEER. The CDR3 has 20 residues. The CDR3 is CASSQDSDSRRSPNTGELFF. The CDR3 DNA reads TGCGCCAGCAGCCAAGATAGTGATTCGCGCAGGTCCCCGAACACCGGGGAGCTGTTTTTT.

The chain uses TRBV5-4 and TRBJ2-5, with D perhaps matching TRBD2 (6 bases). Germline-derived CDR1 and CDR2 are SGHNT and YYREEE (reference sequence). This CDR3 spans 14 amino acids. The ends were cut back, 7 bases at V and 2 bases at J, with 15 bases in the middle. The CDR3 here is CASRLRREQETQYF. CDR3 nucleotides: TGTGCCAGCCGTCTCCGGAGGGAACAAGAGACCCAGTACTTC.

The chain uses TRBV19 and TRBJ2-3; TRBD2 matches at 11 bases. The CDR3 has 16 residues. Germline lookup yields CDR1 LNHDA and CDR2 SQIVND (reference sequence). The ends lost 5 bases at V and 5 bases at J; junction bases unmatched: 9. CDR3 nucleotides: TGTGCCAGTAGTTCCTTAGCGGGGGGGCTGGAAGATACGCAGTATTTT. Protein: CASSSLAGGLEDTQYF.

The CDR3 region is CASGLVPGHNEQFF. CDR3 nucleotides: TGTGCTAGTGGTTTGGTACCGGGCCACAATGAGCAGTTCTTC. The gene calls are TRBV12-5 and TRBJ2-1; the D is unclear. Germline V CDR1 and CDR2: LGHNT, FRNRAP. The CDR3 runs 14 residues. V was pared by 0 bases and J by 5 bases, with 8 bases between. Full variable domain (outside the CDR3, taken from reference TRBV12-5 and TRBJ2-1): DARVTQTPRHKVTEMGQEVTMRCQPILGHNTVFWYRQTMMQGLELLAYFRNRAPLDDSGMPKDRFSAEMPDATLATLKIQPSEPRDSAVYFCASGLVPGHNEQFFGPGTRLTVL.

The rearrangement uses TRBV6-1 and TRBJ2-1, with 12 bases matching TRBD2. V lost 1 base and J lost 6; bases outside the gene matches: 10. This CDR3 contains 18 residues. Germline V gives CDR1 MNHNS, CDR2 SASEGT. CDR3 sequence reads: CASSEVLAGGRNANEQFF. The CDR3 DNA is TGTGCCAGCAGTGAAGTGCTAGCGGGGGGGCGTAATGCCAATGAGCAGTTCTTC.

The chain joins TRBV29-1 to TRBJ1-2, with 11 positions matching TRBD1. CDR1 and CDR2 (germline): SQVTM, ANQGSEA. Unmatched junction bases numbered 5, after V lost 3 bases and J lost 8 bases. This CDR3 has 13 amino acids. The CDR3 here is CSVEGTGGVGYTF. CDR3 sequence (DNA): TGCAGCGTTGAGGGGACAGGGGGTGTGGGCTACACCTTC.

This clonotype was seen ten or more times. The rearrangement uses TRBV7-2 and TRBJ1-1; no definite D call. V was trimmed by 7 bases and J by 5 bases, leaving 14 bases between them. This CDR3 is built from 13 residues. Germline-derived CDR1 and CDR2 are SGHTA and FQGNSA. The CDR3 region has the DNA TGTGCCAGCAAATTCACCCCGAAGACTGAAGCTTTCTTT. This sequence encodes CASKFTPKTEAFF. The full variable domain, completed using reference TRBV7-2 and TRBJ1-1, is GAGVSQSPSNKVTEKGKDVELRCDPISGHTALYWYRQSLGQGLEFLIYFQGNSAPDKSGLPSDRFSAERTGGSVSTLTIQRTQQEDSAVYLCASKFTPKTEAFFGQGTRLTVV.

This clonotype was seen a few times. V gene TRBV20-1 combines with J gene TRBJ2-5; D gene ambiguous. The V and J ends lost 4 bases and 5 bases respectively, with 17 bases between them. Germline V lookup: CDR1 DFQATT, CDR2 SNEGSKA (reference sequence). The CDR3 covers 14 residues. The chain's CDR3 is CSAKDGRLGETQYF. Here the CDR3 DNA reads TGCAGTGCTAAGGACGGTAGATTAGGGGAGACCCAGTACTTC.